The clone carrying this T cell receptor (beta chain) was observed once. Its antigen is as yet unknown. This entry is derived from a study of shared clonotypes between healthy human individuals. The study's findings and limits: Sampling covered nothing but blood. Tissue TCR repertoires likely differ from those found in blood. Between a few donors, naive CD4 clonotypes were shared at a level of about 5.3%.

Terminally differentiated effector memory CD45RA+ cells were excluded from the naive CD8 cells, which were CD45RO-negative and positively selected for CCR7. Healthy adults negative for HIV, lacking recent acute infections or vaccinations, served as donors. Germline V gene sequence: CDR1 SGHAT, CDR2 FQNNGV. Trimming took 5 bases from V and 6 from J; bases not matched to a gene: 12. CDR3 size: 16 residues. Profiled with immunoSEQ multiplex PCR; TCRdb holds only in-frame clones, not every one. This table holds over 2 million clones, less than 95% found once. Sequencing was performed on naive CD8+ T cells sorted from blood. The gene calls are TRBV11-2 and TRBJ2-1; 8 bases fit TRBD1. This TCR was recovered from a man between 18 and 35 years old in good health. The CDR3 loop is CASSHTPGQGVNEQFF. In DNA, the CDR3 is TGTGCCAGCAGCCACACCCCCGGACAGGGTGTCAATGAGCAGTTCTTC. The full variable domain, with the rest looked up from reference TRBV11-2 and TRBJ2-1, is EAGVAQSPRYKIIEKRQSVAFWCNPISGHATLYWYQQILGQGPKLLIQFQNNGVVDDSQLPKDRFSAERLKGVDSTLKIQPAKLEDSAVYLCASSHTPGQGVNEQFFGPGTRLTVL.